These 12 T cell receptor beta chains were all obtained from the same sample, sequenced in a study of OX40 agonist ivuxolimab in advanced cancers. Libraries came from the immunoSEQ multiplex PCR assay. The table comes from immuneACCESS by way of TCRdb, which keeps in-frame sequences with V and J called. Part of the clones is missing from these tables; in studies checked, under half for an unresolved V gene and the rest for unknown reasons. Here the sample has around 76,000 clones; around 94% occur a single time. 20% of the sample is held by the ten biggest clonotypes. Sequencing was performed on CD4+ or CD8+ T cells sorted from blood, taken in a trial of the OX40 agonist ivuxolimab. These receptors all come from an adult with an advanced solid tumor such as melanoma, head and neck, liver or kidney cancer.

The V call is TRBV7-9, the J call TRBJ2-1; no reliable D call. With 1 base removed from V and 4 bases from J, the gap between germline ends came to 14 bases. Germline lookup yields CDR1 SEHNR and CDR2 FQNEAQ (reference sequence). The CDR3 loop spans 16 amino acids. The CDR3 reads CASSLEAGSPYNEQFF. The CDR3 bases are TGTGCCAGCAGCTTAGAGGCTGGATCCCCTTACAATGAGCAGTTCTTC.

The rearrangement uses TRBV4-3 and TRBJ2-7, with 8 bases matching TRBD2. Germline V gene data show CDR1 as LGHNA and CDR2 as YSLEER. Trimming removed 4 bases from V and 3 bases from J; junction bases left unmatched: 8. The CDR3 is 15 residues long. DNA of the CDR3: TGCGCCAGCAGCCTCGGGGGGGCCGCTTACTACGAGCAGTACTTC. This sequence encodes CASSLGGAAYYEQYF.

This chain links TRBV5-5 with TRBJ2-7; 10 nucleotides align to TRBD1. Trimming took 2 bases from V and 5 from J; bases not matched to a gene: 4. The germline gives CDR1 SGHKS, CDR2 YYEKEE (reference sequence). The CDR3 has 14 amino acids. In DNA, the CDR3 is TGTGCCAGCAGCTTCCGACAGGGGGCACACGAGCAGTACTTC. It translates to CASSFRQGAHEQYF.

A few counts support this clone. The gene calls are TRBV5-4 and TRBJ1-1; possible D gene TRBD1, 5 bases. Trimming left V 3 bases short and J 1 base short, with 10 bases between. CDR1 is SGHNT, CDR2 YYREEE, per germline (reference sequence). This CDR3 has 14 residues. CDR3: CASSYGATNTEAFF. The CDR3 DNA reads TGTGCCAGCAGCTACGGGGCCACGAACACTGAAGCTTTCTTT.

The chain joins TRBV5-1 to TRBJ2-7; D perhaps matches TRBD2 (6 bases). The CDR3 spans 14 residues. CDR1 is SGHRS, CDR2 YFSETQ, per germline. Trimming took off 3 bases at V and 0 bases at J, with 10 bases between the two ends. CDR3 sequence reads: CASSSGRSSYEQYF. The DNA for the CDR3 is TGCGCCAGCAGCTCGGGGAGGAGCTCCTACGAGCAGTACTTC.

This chain connects TRBV7-9 to TRBJ2-5, with 11 bases that match TRBD2. CDR1 and CDR2 (germline): SEHNR, FQNEAQ (reference sequence). V trimming: 2 bases; J trimming: 0 bases; junction bases outside the gene matches: 2. The length of the CDR3 is 16 residues. DNA for the CDR3: TGTGCCAGCAGCTTAACTAGCGGGGGTTACCAAGAGACCCAGTACTTC. It yields the protein CASSLTSGGYQETQYF.

The chain has TRBV11-2 and TRBJ2-7; no clear D gene. Germline CDR1 SGHAT, CDR2 FQNNGV. V was pared by 1 base and J by 2 bases, with 24 bases between. This CDR3 has 19 amino acids. DNA of the CDR3: TGTGCCAGCAGCTTAGTTGCATCTCTCCAGAGGCAAGAGACCTACGAGCAGTACTTC. Translation: CASSLVASLQRQETYEQYF.

This clone has only one observation. The V and J genes are TRBV9 and TRBJ1-2, with 12 bases lining up with TRBD1. Per the germline V gene, CDR1 is SGDLS and CDR2 is YYNGEE. Germline trimming cut 3 bases from V and 5 bases from J; bases unmatched to any gene: 8. The CDR3 runs to 16 residues. The CDR3 DNA sequence: TGTGCCAGCAGCGCCCCGGGACAGGGGGCATATTATGGCTACACCTTC. This translates into CASSAPGQGAYYGYTF.

The chain combines TRBV5-1 with TRBJ2-3, with 10 bases lining up with TRBD1. This CDR3 is 16 amino acids long. V lost 3 bases and J lost 2; bases outside the gene matches: 6. In germline, CDR1 is SGHRS, CDR2 YFSETQ. CDR3: CASSSGQGEATDTQYF. Here the CDR3 DNA reads TGCGCCAGCAGCTCAGGACAGGGGGAGGCCACAGATACGCAGTATTTT.

J is TRBJ1-1 and V is TRBV6-1; tentatively, D is TRBD1 (5 bases). This CDR3 has 13 amino acids. The germline gives CDR1 MNHNS, CDR2 SASEGT. The V end lost 3 bases, the J end lost 4 bases, and 9 bases lay between the germline ends. This CDR3 reads CASSEVGATEAFF. The CDR3 nucleotides read TGTGCCAGCAGTGAGGTAGGGGCCACTGAAGCTTTCTTT.

This clone is a singleton in its sample. J is TRBJ1-4 and V is TRBV28, with D possibly matching TRBD1 (6 bases). The germline V gene encodes CDR1 MDHEN and CDR2 SYDVKM. Trimming stripped 6 bases from V and 3 bases from J, with 14 bases between. The CDR3 loop spans 15 amino acids. The CDR3 here is CASRHDRSSNEKLFF. For the CDR3, the DNA is TGTGCCAGCAGACATGACAGGAGCTCTAATGAAAAACTGTTTTTT.

The CDR3 here is CATSGSPGDYPGSYEQYF. CDR3 bases: TGTGCCACCAGCGGATCGCCCGGGGACTACCCCGGCTCCTACGAGCAGTACTTC. The chain joins TRBV15 to TRBJ2-7; TRBD2 agrees at 7 bases. The CDR3 length is 18 residues. CDR1 and CDR2 from the germline V gene are LNHNV and YYDKDF (reference sequence). The ends lost 5 bases at V and 0 bases at J; junction bases unmatched: 16.